This TCR beta chain was recovered during a study of control samples from healthy donors and cancer patients. Some clones are missing from TCRdb's copy, which holds only in-frame ones; the method was immunoSEQ multiplex PCR. The sample shows about 140,000 clones, 88% of them seen only once. CDR3 length: 11 amino acids. Deletions cut 3 bases from V and 7 bases from J, with 9 bases between. Germline CDR1 is GTSNPN and CDR2 is SVGIG (reference sequence). This receptor was taken from a man younger than 35 in good health. The rearrangement links TRBV30 to TRBJ2-5, with a possible D match to TRBD1 (6 bases). Sequenced input: blood. The DNA of the CDR3 is TGTGCCTGGAGGGGGGCCGGGACCCAGTACTTC. This translates into CAWRGAGTQYF.